This passage covers 24 T cell receptor beta chains from one sample sequenced in a study of T cell responses to AZD1222 COVID-19 vaccine. Method: immunoSEQ multiplex PCR; TCRdb's copy keeps in-frame clones and lacks some. The sample carries roughly 100,000 clones, 88% recorded once. The sample consisted of peripheral blood, taken on day 0 of AZD1222 vaccination. Every receptor here comes from an adult in good health.

V usage is TRBV27 and J usage is TRBJ1-1, with D maybe TRBD1 (6 bases). The germline CDR1 and CDR2 sequences are MNHEY and SMNVEV (reference sequence). With 1 base removed from V and 4 bases from J, the gap between germline ends came to 13 bases. The CDR3 covers 15 residues. CDR3 DNA: TGTGCCAGCAGTTTATTGGGGACATCCGGCACTGAAGCTTTCTTT. Translating gives CASSLLGTSGTEAFF.

The chain uses TRBV23-1 and TRBJ1-1, with TRBD1 matching over 7 bases. TRBV23-1 is known as an ORF, though its function is uncertain. This CDR3 contains 15 residues. J was trimmed by 12 bases and V by 2 bases; bases with no gene match: 15. In nucleotides, the CDR3 is TGCGCCAGCAGTCAACCCCTGTCCATGGGAGGGGGCTCTTTCTTT. Translated, it gives CASSQPLSMGGGSFF.

The rearrangement links TRBV13 to TRBJ2-1; 14 bases line up with TRBD2. Germline CDR1 and CDR2: PRHDT and FYEKMQ (reference sequence). The length of the CDR3 is 16 residues. After removal of 4 bases from V and 4 bases from J, the junction contained 3 bases not matched to a gene. CDR3 amino acids: CASSSRTSGGYNEQFF. CDR3 nucleotides: TGTGCCAGCAGCTCCAGGACTAGCGGGGGGTACAATGAGCAGTTCTTC.

V is TRBV19 and J is TRBJ2-7; 8 bases are a match to TRBD1. Germline V gene lookup returns CDR1 LNHDA and CDR2 SQIVND (reference sequence). The V gene end was trimmed by 9 bases and the J gene end by 3 bases; junction bases not matched to a gene: 10. The CDR3 covers 14 residues. The CDR3 here is CASQVTGGIYEQYF. CDR3 in DNA: TGTGCCAGCCAGGTCACAGGGGGAATCTACGAGCAGTACTTC.

This chain links TRBV19 with TRBJ2-3; D is undetermined. The length of the CDR3 is 14 residues. The V gene lost 1 base and the J gene lost 5 bases, with 10 bases spanning the gap. CDR1 is LNHDA and CDR2 is SQIVND in the germline V gene (reference sequence). CDR3 coding DNA: TGTGCCAGTAGTATAGGTGGTCTCGGAGATACGCAGTATTTT. This sequence encodes CASSIGGLGDTQYF.

This chain joins TRBV7-6 and TRBJ1-1; D unclear. The ends were cut back, 1 base at V and 4 bases at J, with 7 bases in the middle. The germline V gene encodes CDR1 SGHVS and CDR2 FNYEAQ. CDR3 length: 13 amino acids. CDR3 sequence reads: CASSLDGVTEAFF. The CDR3 DNA follows: TGTGCCAGCAGCTTAGACGGGGTCACTGAAGCTTTCTTT.

This chain links TRBV6-5 with TRBJ2-7; D is uncertain. This CDR3 is built from 15 residues. Germline CDR1 and CDR2: MNHEY and SVGAGI. V gave up 0 bases and J gave up 0 bases, with 9 bases separating them. The CDR3 bases are TGTGCCAGCAGTTACTCCTCACTTTACTCCTACGAGCAGTACTTC. Translation gives CASSYSSLYSYEQYF.

V gene TRBV4-3 combines with J gene TRBJ2-2, with D hard to call. CDR3 length equals 14 residues. Germline V gene data show CDR1 as LGHNA and CDR2 as YSLEER. The V and J ends lost 0 bases and 6 bases respectively, with 8 bases between them. CDR3 sequence reads: CASSQEPRAGELFF. CDR3 nucleotide sequence: TGCGCCAGCAGCCAAGAGCCAAGGGCCGGGGAGCTGTTTTTT.

The CDR3 reads CASSQKRDGAGGEQYF. DNA for the CDR3: TGTGCCAGCAGCCAAAAGCGGGATGGGGCCGGGGGCGAGCAGTACTTC. This chain joins TRBV13 and TRBJ2-7, with 7 bases fitting TRBD2. J gave up 6 bases and V 5 bases, and 16 bases lay outside the gene matches. Germline V gene data show CDR1 as PRHDT and CDR2 as FYEKMQ (reference sequence). This CDR3 has 16 residues. Full variable domain (remainder filled in from reference TRBV13 and TRBJ2-7): AAGVIQSPRHLIKEKRETATLKCYPIPRHDTVYWYQQGPGQDPQFLISFYEKMQSDKGSIPDRFSAQQFSDYHSELNMSSLELGDSALYFCASSQKRDGAGGEQYFGPGTRLTVT.

The chain is built from TRBV14 and TRBJ1-3; D ambiguous. The CDR3 length is 13 residues. V was shortened by 5 bases and J by 6 bases, with 11 bases between the two germline ends. Germline loops: CDR1 SGHDN, CDR2 FVKESK. The CDR3 bases are TGTGCCAGCAGCACCACGCGGGAAAACACCATATATTTT. Protein product: CASSTTRENTIYF. The complete variable domain, with remaining parts taken from reference TRBV14 and TRBJ1-3, reads EAGVTQFPSHSVIEKGQTVTLRCDPISGHDNLYWYRRVMGKEIKFLLHFVKESKQDESGMPNNRFLAERTGGTYSTLKVQPAELEDSGVYFCASSTTRENTIYFGEGSWLTVV.

The genes are TRBV5-1 and TRBJ2-2, with D unclear. The V gene's germline CDR1 is SGHRS and CDR2 YFSETQ. Trimming pared 0 bases from V and 3 bases from J, leaving 15 bases between. The CDR3 extends over 17 amino acids. The CDR3 here is CASSLGQRNDYTGELFF. The CDR3 coding sequence is TGCGCCAGCAGCTTGGGGCAGCGCAATGACTACACCGGGGAGCTGTTTTTT.

This chain uses TRBV14 with TRBJ2-1, with 10 bases identical to TRBD2. The CDR3 loop spans 13 amino acids. CDR1 and CDR2 from the germline V gene are SGHDN and FVKESK. Unmatched junction bases numbered 3, after V lost 4 bases and J lost 9 bases. The chain's CDR3 is CASSLIAGGEQFF. The DNA of the CDR3 is TGTGCCAGCAGCCTTATAGCGGGAGGTGAGCAGTTCTTC.

This clone was picked up one time. The chain links TRBV2 to TRBJ1-2, with D unclear. From germline, CDR1 is SNHLY and CDR2 FYNNEI. This CDR3 region has 15 residues. Trimming stripped 2 bases from V and 0 bases from J, with 10 bases between. Here the CDR3 reads CASSESTTPNYGYTF. The CDR3 DNA follows: TGTGCCAGCAGTGAATCAACAACACCTAACTATGGCTACACCTTC.

The chain carries TRBV28 and TRBJ2-7; no clear D gene. Germline V gene sequence: CDR1 MDHEN, CDR2 SYDVKM. Deletions cut 5 bases from V and 3 bases from J, with 8 bases between. The CDR3 runs to 12 residues. As DNA, the CDR3 is TGTGCCAGCAGTATAGGAGACTACGAGCAGTACTTC. Its translation: CASSIGDYEQYF. Using reference TRBV28 and TRBJ2-7 for the parts outside the CDR3, the full variable domain is DVKVTQSSRYLVKRTGEKVFLECVQDMDHENMFWYRQDPGLGLRLIYFSYDVKMKEKGDIPEGYSVSREKKERFSLILESASTNQTSMYLCASSIGDYEQYFGPGTRLTVT.

The chain links TRBV19 to TRBJ2-5, with 8 bases matching TRBD1. The V gene's germline CDR1 is LNHDA and CDR2 SQIVND (reference sequence). V trimming: 6 bases; J trimming: 5 bases; junction bases outside the gene matches: 5. This CDR3 comprises 13 residues. CDR3 nucleotides: TGTGCCAGTAGCCGGGGACAGGTGGAGACCCAGTACTTC. Translation: CASSRGQVETQYF. The complete variable domain, with remaining parts taken from reference TRBV19 and TRBJ2-5, reads DGGITQSPKYLFRKEGQNVTLSCEQNLNHDAMYWYRQDPGQGLRLIYYSQIVNDFQKGDIAEGYSVSREKKESFPLTVTSAQKNPTAFYLCASSRGQVETQYFGPGTRLLVL.

The genes are TRBV6-2 or TRBV6-3 and TRBJ2-1; a possible D gene is TRBD2 (5 bases). CDR1 and CDR2 (germline): MNHEY, SVGEGT. This CDR3 has 15 amino acids. Trimming took off 0 bases at V and 5 bases at J, with 11 bases between the two ends. CDR3 in amino acids: CASSYSGVGNNEQFF. In DNA form, the CDR3 reads TGTGCCAGCAGTTACTCGGGAGTAGGAAACAATGAGCAGTTCTTC.

This chain joins TRBV19 and TRBJ2-1, with D tentatively TRBD2 (5 bases). This CDR3 region has 15 residues. Trimming shortened V by 5 bases and J by 9 bases, and 20 bases separated the two germline ends. Germline CDR1 is LNHDA and CDR2 is SQIVND (reference sequence). This CDR3 is CASSAVRASTIEQFF. The CDR3, as DNA: TGTGCCAGTAGTGCGGTGCGGGCCTCTACAATTGAGCAGTTCTTC.

The CDR3 protein is CASSVTPHPGGELFF. Written as DNA, the CDR3 is TGTGCCAGCTCAGTTACCCCCCACCCGGGCGGGGAGCTGTTTTTT. V is TRBV6-5 and J is TRBJ2-2; D unresolved. This CDR3 contains 15 residues. Looked up from germline, CDR1 is MNHEY and CDR2 is SVGAGI. V lost 8 bases to trimming and J lost 7 bases, with 20 bases between them.

As concerns this clone: Its ends do not fully match the called genes, so a read error is possible. The V call is TRBV7-8, the J call TRBJ2-7, with TRBD2 matching over 14 bases. There are 16 residues in the CDR3. Germline CDR1 reads SGHVS; CDR2 reads FQNEAQ. The CDR3 spells CASSRFGTSGSYGQYF. DNA of the CDR3: TGTGCCAGCAGCCGTTTCGGGACTAGCGGGAGCTACGGGCAGTACTTC.

The rearrangement links TRBV10-3 to TRBJ1-1; D unresolved. This CDR3 has 13 residues. The V end lost 6 bases, the J end lost 3 bases, and 11 bases lay between the germline ends. Per the germline V gene, CDR1 is ENHRY and CDR2 is SYGVKD. CDR3: CAIRTSRDTEAFF. The CDR3 region has the DNA TGTGCCATCAGGACATCAAGGGACACTGAAGCTTTCTTT.

The CDR3 coding sequence is TGTGCCATCAGTGAAAAAGTTTCCGGACAGGGGGAGGTTGAGCAGTTCTTC. Translated, it gives CAISEKVSGQGEVEQFF. This sequence joins TRBV10-3 and TRBJ2-1; 10 positions match TRBD1. This CDR3 region has 17 residues. Germline V gene lookup returns CDR1 ENHRY and CDR2 SYGVKD. V was pared by 3 bases and J by 9 bases, with 14 bases of the junction left unmatched.

The chain employs TRBV6-1 and TRBJ2-6; 8 bases align to TRBD1. Germline lookup yields CDR1 MNHNS and CDR2 SASEGT. The ends lost 3 bases at V and 0 bases at J; junction bases unmatched: 7. The CDR3 contains 18 residues. This chain's CDR3 is CASSDRTGRTSGANVLTF. The CDR3 region has the DNA TGTGCCAGCAGTGACCGGACAGGGAGGACCTCTGGGGCCAACGTCCTGACTTTC.

The V and J genes are TRBV27 and TRBJ2-1, with TRBD2 matching 14 bases. In germline, CDR1 is MNHEY, CDR2 SMNVEV (reference sequence). The length of the CDR3 is 15 residues. Trimming took 3 bases from V and 9 from J; bases not matched to a gene: 4. The CDR3 loop reads CASSFGGTSGSEQFF. CDR3 DNA: TGTGCCAGCAGTTTTGGGGGGACTAGCGGGAGTGAGCAGTTCTTC.

V is TRBV27 and J is TRBJ1-6, with D unresolved. The CDR3 is 13 amino acids. Trimming stripped 4 bases from V and 6 bases from J, with 7 bases between. CDR1 is MNHEY and CDR2 is SMNVEV in the germline V gene (reference sequence). CDR3 protein: CASSYVLNSPLHF. CDR3 sequence (DNA): TGTGCCAGCAGTTATGTACTTAATTCACCCCTCCACTTT.